This is a list of T cell receptor beta chains from one sample in a study of OX40 agonist ivuxolimab in advanced cancers. Profiling relied on immunoSEQ multiplex PCR, and the TCRdb table lists in-frame clones only, not all of them. The table includes around 42,000 clones, roughly 88% detected once. Here the sequenced sample was CD4+ or CD8+ T cells sorted from blood, taken in a trial of the OX40 agonist ivuxolimab. The receptors stem from an adult with an advanced solid tumor such as melanoma, head and neck, liver or kidney cancer. CDR3s include the opening cysteine and the closing phenylalanine or tryptophan. Each record gives: V gene, J gene, clone size, D gene, CDR3 DNA, CDR3 protein. A D gene is named only where the DNA matches it firmly. Size tells how often a clone was seen (once, few, many) or the class of an expanded clone, and some rows leave it out.

V: TRBV19
J: TRBJ2-7
size: NA
D: TRBD2
DNA: TGTGCCAGTAGTATTGGGGGACTAGTCTACGAGCAGTACTTC
CDR3: CASSIGGLVYEQYF

V: TRBV7-9
J: TRBJ2-3
size: NA
D: NA
DNA: TGTGCCAGCAGCTTAGTCGGGGGCGACATTCCAGATACGCAGTATTTT
CDR3: CASSLVGGDIPDTQYF

V: TRBV7-9
J: TRBJ2-1
size: NA
D: NA
DNA: TGTGCCAGCAGCGATTCATACAATGAGCAGTTCTTC
CDR3: CASSDSYNEQFF

V: TRBV9
J: TRBJ2-7
size: NA
D: TRBD1
DNA: TGTGCCAGCAGCGGCACCGGGACAGGTAGCTACGAGCAGTACTTC
CDR3: CASSGTGTGSYEQYF

V: TRBV2
J: TRBJ2-5
size: NA
D: NA
DNA: TGTGCCAGCAGCCAGGGTCAGGAGACCCAGTACTTC
CDR3: CASSQGQETQYF

V: TRBV27
J: TRBJ2-7
size: NA
D: NA
DNA: TGTGCCAGCAGTTTAGGGACGCCCTACGAGCAGTACTTC
CDR3: CASSLGTPYEQYF

V: TRBV5-1
J: TRBJ2-1
size: NA
D: TRBD2
DNA: TGCGCCAGCAGCTTGGAATGGGCGGGAGCTGTACTGTACAATGAGCAGTTCTTC
CDR3: CASSLEWAGAVLYNEQFF

V: TRBV9
J: TRBJ2-7
size: NA
D: TRBD2
DNA: TGTGCCAGCAGCCCAGCCGGGAGGGCCTACGAGCAGTACTTC
CDR3: CASSPAGRAYEQYF

V: TRBV4-1
J: TRBJ1-1
size: NA
D: NA
DNA: TGCGCCAGCAGCCCCGGGTCCGTCTCCACTGAAGCTTTCTTT
CDR3: CASSPGSVSTEAFF

V: TRBV4-1
J: TRBJ2-7
size: NA
D: TRBD1
DNA: TGCGCCAGCAGCCAAGTACTGGACAGGGCCTACGAGCAGTACTTC
CDR3: CASSQVLDRAYEQYF

V: TRBV30
J: TRBJ1-2
size: once
D: TRBD1
DNA: TGTGCCTGGTCTACGACAGGGGTCTATGGCTACACCTTC
CDR3: CAWSTTGVYGYTF

V: TRBV10-2
J: TRBJ2-5
size: NA
D: TRBD1
DNA: TGCGCCAGCAGCGGGACAGATCCCCAAGAGACCCAGTACTTC
CDR3: CASSGTDPQETQYF

V: TRBV19
J: TRBJ1-5
size: NA
D: TRBD1
DNA: TGTGCCAGTAGTAGCGGACAGGTTAATCAGCCCCAGCATTTT
CDR3: CASSSGQVNQPQHF

V: TRBV10-2
J: TRBJ2-7
size: NA
D: TRBD2
DNA: TGCGCCAGCAGGAGCGGGAGGGTATACGAGCAGTACTTC
CDR3: CASRSGRVYEQYF

V: TRBV5-1
J: TRBJ1-1
size: NA
D: NA
DNA: TGCGCCAGCAGCCTGGAGACAGGTCGATATGCTTTCTTT
CDR3: CASSLETGRYAFF

V: TRBV9
J: TRBJ2-7
size: NA
D: TRBD2
DNA: TGTGCCAGCAGCCCAACTAGCGGGGGGTCCTACGAGCAGTACTTC
CDR3: CASSPTSGGSYEQYF

V: TRBV6-1
J: TRBJ2-1
size: NA
D: TRBD2
DNA: TGTGCCAGCAGTGTGACTAGCGGGAGGGTAAATGAGCAGTTCTTC
CDR3: CASSVTSGRVNEQFF

V: TRBV7-9
J: TRBJ2-3
size: NA
D: NA
DNA: TGTGCCAGCATAGACAGAGGGGTATCCTACACAGATACGCAGTATTTT
CDR3: CASIDRGVSYTDTQYF

V: TRBV27
J: TRBJ1-5
size: NA
D: NA
DNA: TGTGCCAGCAGTTTAAGCGATGGCAATCAGCCCCAGCATTTT
CDR3: CASSLSDGNQPQHF

V: TRBV2
J: TRBJ1-4
size: NA
D: TRBD1
DNA: TGTGCCAGCAGCGACGGACAGGGGTCGACTAATGAAAAACTGTTTTTT
CDR3: CASSDGQGSTNEKLFF

V: TRBV30
J: TRBJ2-1
size: NA
D: NA
DNA: TGTGCCTGGAGTATACAGGGAAATGAGCAGTTCTTC
CDR3: CAWSIQGNEQFF

V: TRBV7-9
J: TRBJ2-7
size: NA
D: NA
DNA: TGTGCCAGCAGCCCACGGGGCGGGGGCAGTGGATCCTACGAGCAGTACTTC
CDR3: CASSPRGGGSGSYEQYF

V: TRBV28
J: TRBJ2-7
size: NA
D: NA
DNA: TGTGCCAGCAGTGTCTTAGCGGAAACCTACGAGCAGTACTTC
CDR3: CASSVLAETYEQYF